The source of this TCR beta chain is a study of T-cell reconstitution after alpha-beta-depleted transplantation in children. Preparation of the TCRbeta library used unique molecular identifiers. Using its own MiXCR run on the PCR reads, TCRdb lists one record per CDR3 protein. Counted here are 250,000 to 400,000 distinct CDR3 sequences, about a quarter occurring once; the ten biggest clones make up approximately 11%. Of note for this clonotype: Its antigen remains unknown.

Germline lookup yields CDR1 DFQATT and CDR2 SNEGSKA (reference sequence). This CDR3 is built from 13 residues. After removal of 5 bases from V and 4 bases from J, the junction contained 3 bases not matched to a gene. Findings and limits, study-wide: Recipient T cells and thymic progenitors that survived were the source of the high TCRbeta diversity seen at day 60 in some patients. Reportedly, alpha-beta T cells present about two months post-transplant originated from several hundred expanded clones of graft origin. Among T cells one year after transplant, newly produced cells accounted for most counts and diversity.

The sequences come from PBMCs, mostly from graft donor cells, collected 180 days after TCRalphabeta/CD19-depleted stem cell transplant. The V call is TRBV20-1, the J call TRBJ1-4; 8 bases agree with TRBD1. The sequence was obtained from a male patient younger than 18 who had a stem cell transplant for acute lymphoblastic leukemia, so the T cells may come from the graft donor. The CDR3 loop is CSAGQGGNEKLFF. Written as DNA, the CDR3 is TGCAGTGCTGGACAGGGCGGTAATGAAAAACTGTTTTTT.